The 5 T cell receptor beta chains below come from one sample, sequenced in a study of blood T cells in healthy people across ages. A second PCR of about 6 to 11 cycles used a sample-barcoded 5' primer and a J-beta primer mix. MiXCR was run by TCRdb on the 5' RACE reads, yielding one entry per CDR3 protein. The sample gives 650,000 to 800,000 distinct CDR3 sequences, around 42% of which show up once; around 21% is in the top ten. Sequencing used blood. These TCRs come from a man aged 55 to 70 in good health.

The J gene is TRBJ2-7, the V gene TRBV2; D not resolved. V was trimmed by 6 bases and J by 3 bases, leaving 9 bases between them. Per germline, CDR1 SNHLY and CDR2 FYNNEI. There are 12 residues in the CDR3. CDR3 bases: TGTGCCAGCAGGATCGAATTCTACGAGCAGTACTTC. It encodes CASRIEFYEQYF.

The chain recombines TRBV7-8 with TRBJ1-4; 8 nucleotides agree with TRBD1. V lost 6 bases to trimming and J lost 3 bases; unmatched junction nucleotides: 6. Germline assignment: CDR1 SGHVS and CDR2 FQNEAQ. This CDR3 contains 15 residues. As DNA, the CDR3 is TGTGCCAGCAGGCGAACAGGGGGACCTAATGAAAAACTGTTTTTT. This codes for CASRRTGGPNEKLFF. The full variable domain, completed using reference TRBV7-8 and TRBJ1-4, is GAGVSQSPRYKVAKRGQDVALRCDPISGHVSLFWYQQALGQGPEFLTYFQNEAQLDKSGLPSDRFFAERPEGSVSTLKIQRTQQEDSAVYLCASRRTGGPNEKLFFGSGTQLSVL.

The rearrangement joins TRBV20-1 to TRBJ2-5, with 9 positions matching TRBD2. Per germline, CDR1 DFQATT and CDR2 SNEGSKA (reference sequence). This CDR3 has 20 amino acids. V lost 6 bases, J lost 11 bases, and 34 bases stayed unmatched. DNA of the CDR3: TGCAGTGCCCACTTAATAAGTCGGCGGGGGGGCCTAGGGCCCTACAATGAGCAGTACTTC. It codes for CSAHLISRRGGLGPYNEQYF.

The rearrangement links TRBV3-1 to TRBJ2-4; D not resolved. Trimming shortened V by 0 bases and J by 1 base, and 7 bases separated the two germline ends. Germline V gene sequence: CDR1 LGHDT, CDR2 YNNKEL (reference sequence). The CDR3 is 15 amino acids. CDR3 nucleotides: TGTGCCAGCAGCCAAGACGAGTTTGCCAAAAACATTCAGTACTTC. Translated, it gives CASSQDEFAKNIQYF.

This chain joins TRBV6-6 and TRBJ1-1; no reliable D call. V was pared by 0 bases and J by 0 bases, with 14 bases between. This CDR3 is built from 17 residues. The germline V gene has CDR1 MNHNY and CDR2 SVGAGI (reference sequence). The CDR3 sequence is CASSYSGSQSVNTEAFF. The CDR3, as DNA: TGTGCCAGCAGTTACTCCGGCAGCCAAAGTGTGAACACTGAAGCTTTCTTT.